The 7 T cell receptor beta chains below come from one sample, sequenced in a study of blood T cell repertoires in COVID-19. The assay was immunoSEQ multiplex PCR, and TCRdb's table has in-frame clones only and misses some. Of some 250,000 clones detected, more than 70% appear once; the ten largest clones hold 3.1%. Sequencing input: peripheral blood. These receptors all come from a woman aged 18-35 years with acute or convalescent COVID-19.

V usage is TRBV27 and J usage is TRBJ1-3; tentatively, D is TRBD1 (6 bases). This CDR3 is 16 amino acids long. Trimming removed 2 bases at V and 7 bases at J, with 18 bases between. CDR1 is MNHEY and CDR2 is SMNVEV in the germline V gene (reference sequence). The CDR3 loop reads CASSLSGGLIANTIYF. CDR3 DNA sequence: TGTGCCAGCAGTTTAAGCGGGGGGCTTATAGCGAACACCATATATTTT.

The chain is built from TRBV5-1 and TRBJ2-7; TRBD2 matches at 7 bases. Germline V gene sequence: CDR1 SGHRS, CDR2 YFSETQ. The CDR3 has 14 amino acids. J gave up 6 bases and V 4 bases, and 10 bases lay outside the gene matches. CDR3: CASSAPGRTSEQYF. Written as DNA, the CDR3 is TGCGCCAGCAGCGCACCGGGACGGACTAGCGAGCAGTACTTC.

In DNA, the CDR3 is TGCAGCGTTGGGGGACTAGCGGGATCCTACGAGCAGTACTTC. Amino acid sequence: CSVGGLAGSYEQYF. The rearrangement joins TRBV29-1 to TRBJ2-7, with 13 bases matching TRBD2. The CDR3 has 14 amino acids. CDR1 and CDR2 (germline): SQVTM, ANQGSEA. Trimming removed 4 bases from V and 1 base from J; junction bases left unmatched: 1.

The chain couples TRBV7-9 to TRBJ1-2; 10 nucleotides align to TRBD1. Germline CDR1 SEHNR, CDR2 FQNEAQ (reference sequence). The V gene end was trimmed by 2 bases and the J gene end by 8 bases; junction bases not matched to a gene: 2. The CDR3 consists of 13 residues. Here the CDR3 DNA reads TGTGCCAGCAGCTTACGGACAGGGGGAGGCTACACCTTC. Its protein product is CASSLRTGGGYTF.

The chain employs TRBV12-3 or TRBV12-4 and TRBJ2-5, with D hard to call. The CDR3 consists of 13 residues. V lost 4 bases to trimming and J lost 2 bases, with 8 bases between them. The CDR3 DNA follows: TGTGCCAGCAGTTATAGCCGGCAAGAGACCCAGTACTTC. Amino acid sequence: CASSYSRQETQYF.

This chain connects TRBV30 to TRBJ2-5, with D possibly being TRBD1 (7 bases). Germline values: CDR1 GTSNPN, CDR2 SVGIG (reference sequence). CDR3 length equals 13 residues. V gave up 3 bases and J gave up 5 bases, with 13 bases separating them. Here the CDR3 DNA reads TGTGCCTGGAGCCAGGGGGGCTTGGAGACCCAGTACTTC. It translates to CAWSQGGLETQYF.

The chain has TRBV18 and TRBJ2-5; 11 bases map to TRBD2. The V gene end was trimmed by 1 base and the J gene end by 2 bases; junction bases not matched to a gene: 6. Germline V gives CDR1 KGHSH, CDR2 LQKENI. This CDR3 contains 17 residues. The CDR3 coding sequence is TGTGCCAGCTCACCACTCGGTAGCGGGAGGGTACAAGAGACCCAGTACTTC. Translation gives CASSPLGSGRVQETQYF. Using reference TRBV18 and TRBJ2-5 for the parts outside the CDR3, the full variable domain is NAGVMQNPRHLVRRRGQEARLRCSPMKGHSHVYWYRQLPEEGLKFMVYLQKENIIDESGMPKERFSAEFPKEGPSILRIQQVVRGDSAAYFCASSPLGSGRVQETQYFGPGTRLLVL.